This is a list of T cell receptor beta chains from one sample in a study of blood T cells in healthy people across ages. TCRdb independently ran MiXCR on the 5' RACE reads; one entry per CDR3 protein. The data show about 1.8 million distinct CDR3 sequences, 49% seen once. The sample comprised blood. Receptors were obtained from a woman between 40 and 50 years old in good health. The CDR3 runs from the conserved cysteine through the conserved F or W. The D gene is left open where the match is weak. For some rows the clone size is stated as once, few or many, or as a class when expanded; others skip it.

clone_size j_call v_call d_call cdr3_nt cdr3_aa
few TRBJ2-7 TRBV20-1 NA TGCAGTGCTAGACCGCTCGGTTACGAGCAGTACTTC CSARPLGYEQYF
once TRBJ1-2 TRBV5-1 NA TGCGCCAGCAGCTGGGAGTTTTTCTCCTATGGCTACACCTTC CASSWEFFSYGYTF
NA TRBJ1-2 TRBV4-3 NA TGCGCCAGCAGCCAAGGGATCGACAGAACCAACTATGGCTACACCTTC CASSQGIDRTNYGYTF
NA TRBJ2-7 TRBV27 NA TGTGCCAGCAGGGAAAGTGGCAATGAGCAGTACTTC CASRESGNEQYF
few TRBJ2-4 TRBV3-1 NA TGTGCCAGCAGCGGGGGGTTGGTAGCCAAAAACATTCAGTACTTC CASSGGLVAKNIQYF
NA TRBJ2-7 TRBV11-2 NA TGTGCCAGCAGCGCCACTAGCCTGTTCTACGAGCAGTACTTC CASSATSLFYEQYF
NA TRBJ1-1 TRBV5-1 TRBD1 TGCGCCAGCAGCGGGACAGGGTATGACACTGAAGCTTTCTTT CASSGTGYDTEAFF
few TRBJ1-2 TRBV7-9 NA TGTGCCAGCAGCCCTAGGACGGGGGTCGCCAACTATGGCTACACCTTC CASSPRTGVANYGYTF
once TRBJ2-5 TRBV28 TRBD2 TGTGCCGCTGCCCGGGGGGGCCCCCAAGAGACCCAGTACTTC CAAARGGPQETQYF
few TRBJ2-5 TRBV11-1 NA TGTGCCAGCAGCTTGGAGCTCCACAGGTTCCCCCAAGAGACCCAGTACTTC CASSLELHRFPQETQYF
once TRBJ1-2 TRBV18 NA TGTGCCAGCTCACCCCTGGGACTAGAGAGCTATGGCTACACCTTC CASSPLGLESYGYTF
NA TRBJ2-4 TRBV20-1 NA TGCAGTGCTAGTCGCACAGGGAAAAACATTCAGTACTTC CSASRTGKNIQYF
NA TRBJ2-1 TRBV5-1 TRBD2 TGCGCCAGCAGCTTTTCTAGCGGGGGTCATTCCTACAATGAGCTGTTCTTC CASSFSSGGHSYNELFF
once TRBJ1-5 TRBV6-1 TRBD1 TGTGCCAGCAGGCCCAGGGGGCACGACAATCAGCCCCAGCATTTT CASRPRGHDNQPQHF
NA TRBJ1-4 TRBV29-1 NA TGCAGCGTTGAAGCCCTGGAGAGCGCAACTAATGAAAAACTGTTTTTT CSVEALESATNEKLFF
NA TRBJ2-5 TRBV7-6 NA TGTGCCTCTTTAGGGTCCCAAGAGACCCAGTACTTC CASLGSQETQYF
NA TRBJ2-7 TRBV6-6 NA TGTGCCAGCAGCTCATGGCGAGGGGATTATCGCGAGCAGTACTTC CASSSWRGDYREQYF
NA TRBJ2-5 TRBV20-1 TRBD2 TGCAGTGCTAGCAGTGTAGCGGGGGCCAACCAAGAGACCCAGTACTTC CSASSVAGANQETQYF
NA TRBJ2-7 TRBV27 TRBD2 TGTGCCAGCAGTTTGGGGAGCGGGGGTTGGTACGAGCAGTACTTC CASSLGSGGWYEQYF
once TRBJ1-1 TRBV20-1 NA TGCAGTGCCCACGCCGGAGGGCTGCTATCTGAAGCTTTCTTT CSAHAGGLLSEAFF
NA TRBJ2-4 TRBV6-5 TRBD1 TGTGCCAGCAGACGAGACAGGGCAGCCAAAAACATTCAGTACTTC CASRRDRAAKNIQYF
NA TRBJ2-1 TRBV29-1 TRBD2 TGCAGCGTTAACCCCGGGACTACCTCTCGTGAGCAGTTCTTC CSVNPGTTSREQFF
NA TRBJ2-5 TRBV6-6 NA TGTGCCAGCAGTTACTTCTCGCTTTCGGGCACGACCCAGTACTTC CASSYFSLSGTTQYF
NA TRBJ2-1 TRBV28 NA TGTGCCAGCAGGGGTGGTTGGGAGCAGTTCTTC CASRGGWEQFF
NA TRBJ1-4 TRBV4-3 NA TGCGCCAGCAGCCAAGGGCAGGCACGAAATGAAAAACTGTTTTTT CASSQGQARNEKLFF
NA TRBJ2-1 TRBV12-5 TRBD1 TGTGCTAGTAGTTTGGGCCCTTTCCGGACAGGGGGCCACAATGAGCAGTTCTTC CASSLGPFRTGGHNEQFF
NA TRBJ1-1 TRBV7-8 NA TGTGCCAGCAGCTTATTGGGGCTGAACACTGAAGCTTTCTTT CASSLLGLNTEAFF
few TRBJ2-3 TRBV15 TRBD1 TGTGCCACCAGCAGGAACAGGGGTTTCACAGATACGCAGTATTTT CATSRNRGFTDTQYF
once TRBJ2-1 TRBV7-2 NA TGTGCCAGCAGATTAAGTGCAGGGCCCTACAATGAGCAGTTCTTC CASRLSAGPYNEQFF
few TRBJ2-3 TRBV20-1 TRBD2 TGCAGTGCTAGAGATCGCCTCCGTGCGGGGGAAGATACGCAGTATTTT CSARDRLRAGEDTQYF
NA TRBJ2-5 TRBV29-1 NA TGCAGCGTTGGCACGGGGAGTGAGACCCAGTACTTC CSVGTGSETQYF
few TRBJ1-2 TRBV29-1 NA TGCAGCGTTGAGTTTGCGGGGCCAGGCTATGGCTACACCTTC CSVEFAGPGYGYTF
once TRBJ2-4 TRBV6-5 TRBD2 TGTGCCAGCAGTAACGGGGGGGCGGGCATTCAGTACTTC CASSNGGAGIQYF
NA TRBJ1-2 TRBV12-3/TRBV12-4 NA TGTGCCAGCAGTTTTGAAGGGTGTGGCTACACCTTC CASSFEGCGYTF
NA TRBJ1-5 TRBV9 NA TGTGCCAGCAGCGTAAGCCCCGAACTATCGCGGCCCCAGCATTTT CASSVSPELSRPQHF
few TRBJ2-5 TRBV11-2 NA TGTGCCAGCAGCTTAGATCTCCAGCGAGGAAGGGAGACCCAGTACTTC CASSLDLQRGRETQYF
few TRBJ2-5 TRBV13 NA TGTGCCAGCAGCTTAGAGGTGGCAACACAAGAGACCCAGTACTTC CASSLEVATQETQYF
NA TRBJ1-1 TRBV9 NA TGTGCCAGCAGCGGATCTGGGGGCACTGAAGCTTTCTTT CASSGSGGTEAFF
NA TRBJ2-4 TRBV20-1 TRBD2 TGCAGTGCTAGGCAACTCGGGGGGGCCGCGAACATTCAGTACTTC CSARQLGGAANIQYF
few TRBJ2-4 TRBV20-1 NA TGCAGTGCCCAGACGGACAGTGTAGCCAAAAACATTCAGTACTTC CSAQTDSVAKNIQYF
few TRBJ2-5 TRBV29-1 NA TGCAGCGTTGAAGATTTTCGGACAGTCATGTACCAAGAGACCCAGTACTTC CSVEDFRTVMYQETQYF
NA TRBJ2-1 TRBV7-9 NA TGTGCCAGCAGCCCGGAACCCTGGACAGCACAAGAGACCCAGTTCTTC CASSPEPWTAQETQFF
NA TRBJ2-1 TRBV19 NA TGTGCCAGTAGTATAGAGGGACGAAAAGAGACCCAGTTCTTC CASSIEGRKETQFF
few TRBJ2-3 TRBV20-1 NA TGCAGTGCTCCCCACCGACGGCAGGGAGTTGTGACAGATACGCAGTATTTT CSAPHRRQGVVTDTQYF
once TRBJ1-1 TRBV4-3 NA TGCGCCAGCAGCCAAGAGGGGAGGGGCGGGTATGAAGCTTTCTTT CASSQEGRGGYEAFF
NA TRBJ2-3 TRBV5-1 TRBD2 TGCGCCAGCAGCTTGGCCAAGACTAGCGGGGGGGCCTCTAGCACAGATACGCAGTATTTT CASSLAKTSGGASSTDTQYF
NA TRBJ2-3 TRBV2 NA TGTGCCAGCAGTGTGTCGGAAAGCACAGATACGCAGTATTTT CASSVSESTDTQYF
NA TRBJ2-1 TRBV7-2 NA TGTGCCGGCAGCCCTACCGGGGGACTCAATGAGCAGTTCTTC CAGSPTGGLNEQFF
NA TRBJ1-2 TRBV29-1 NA TGCAGCGGCGCGTTGGGGGGCCCTAACTATGGCTACACCTTC CSGALGGPNYGYTF
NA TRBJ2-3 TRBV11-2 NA TGTGCCAGCACCCCCATCCGCGGGGCCCATGGCACAGATACGCAGTATTTT CASTPIRGAHGTDTQYF
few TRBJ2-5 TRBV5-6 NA TGTGCCAGCAGTTCCCAGAAGACCCAGTACTTC CASSSQKTQYF
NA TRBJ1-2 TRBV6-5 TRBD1 TGTGCCAGCAGTGCCGGGACAGGAACCGGCTACACCTTC CASSAGTGTGYTF